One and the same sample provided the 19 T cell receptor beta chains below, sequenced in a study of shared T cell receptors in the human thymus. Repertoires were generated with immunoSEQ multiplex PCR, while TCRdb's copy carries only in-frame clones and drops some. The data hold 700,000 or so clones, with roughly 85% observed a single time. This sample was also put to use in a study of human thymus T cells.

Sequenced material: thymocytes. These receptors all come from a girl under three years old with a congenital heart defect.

CDR3 residues: CASSLESSGWGYTF. For the CDR3, the DNA is TGTGCCAGCAGCTTAGAAAGCAGCGGTTGGGGCTACACCTTC. The J gene is TRBJ1-2, the V gene TRBV7-2; no clear D gene. Trimming shortened V by 1 base and J by 8 bases, and 14 bases separated the two germline ends. CDR1 SGHTA and CDR2 FQGNSA come from the germline V gene. CDR3 size: 14 residues.

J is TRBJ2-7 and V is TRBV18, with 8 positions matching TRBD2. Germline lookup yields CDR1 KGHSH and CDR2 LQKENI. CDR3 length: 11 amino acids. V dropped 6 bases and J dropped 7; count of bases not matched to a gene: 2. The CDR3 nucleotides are TGTGCCAGCTCGCCGGGGGGGGAGCAGTACTTC. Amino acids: CASSPGGEQYF.

The CDR3: CASGTGKLTYEQYF. CDR3 DNA sequence: TGTGCCAGCGGGACAGGAAAACTTACCTACGAGCAGTACTTC. J is TRBJ2-7 and V is TRBV6-1, with 8 bases aligning to TRBD1. The CDR3 is 14 residues long. Germline V gene sequence: CDR1 MNHNS, CDR2 SASEGT. J was trimmed by 2 bases and V by 8 bases; bases with no gene match: 8.

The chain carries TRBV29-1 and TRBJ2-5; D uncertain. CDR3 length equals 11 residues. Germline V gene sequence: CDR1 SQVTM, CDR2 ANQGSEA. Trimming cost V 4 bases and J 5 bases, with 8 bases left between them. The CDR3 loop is CSVVIGETQYF. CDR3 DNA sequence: TGCAGCGTTGTCATCGGGGAGACCCAGTACTTC.

The CDR3 bases are TGCGCCAGCAGCTTGGGAGTAGCGGGGGGCCAGGACGGATACAATGAGCAGTTCTTC. Protein product: CASSLGVAGGQDGYNEQFF. The chain has TRBV5-1 and TRBJ2-1, with 10 bases matching TRBD2. CDR3 length equals 19 residues. V gave up 0 bases and J gave up 4 bases; unmatched junction bases: 13. The germline V gene encodes CDR1 SGHRS and CDR2 YFSETQ.

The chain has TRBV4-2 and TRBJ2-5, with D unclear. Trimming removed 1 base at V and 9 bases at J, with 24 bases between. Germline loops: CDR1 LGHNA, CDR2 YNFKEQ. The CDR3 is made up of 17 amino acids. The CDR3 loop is CASSQAGTRQLRWPQYF. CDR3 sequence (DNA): TGTGCCAGCAGCCAAGCTGGAACGCGGCAGCTGAGGTGGCCCCAGTACTTC.

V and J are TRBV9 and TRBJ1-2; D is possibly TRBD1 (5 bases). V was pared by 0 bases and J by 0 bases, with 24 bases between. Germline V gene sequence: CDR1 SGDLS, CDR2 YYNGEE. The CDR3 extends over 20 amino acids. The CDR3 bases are TGTGCCAGCAGCGTAGAGAGCCTGGCTTTGGGGGGAGTCCCTAACTATGGCTACACCTTC. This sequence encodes CASSVESLALGGVPNYGYTF.

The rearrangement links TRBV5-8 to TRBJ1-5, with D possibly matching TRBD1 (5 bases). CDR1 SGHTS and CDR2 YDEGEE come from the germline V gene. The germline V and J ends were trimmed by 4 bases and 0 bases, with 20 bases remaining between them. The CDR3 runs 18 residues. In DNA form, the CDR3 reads TGTGCCAGCAGCGTCCAGGGCGGCGGTTACCCTAGCAATCAGCCCCAGCATTTT. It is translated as CASSVQGGGYPSNQPQHF.

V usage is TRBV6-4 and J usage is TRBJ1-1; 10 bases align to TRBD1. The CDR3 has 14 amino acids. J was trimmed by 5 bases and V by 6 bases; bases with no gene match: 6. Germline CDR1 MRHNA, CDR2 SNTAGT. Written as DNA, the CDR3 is TGTGCCAGCAGGGGACAGGGGTTGCAGACTGAAGCTTTCTTT. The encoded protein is CASRGQGLQTEAFF.

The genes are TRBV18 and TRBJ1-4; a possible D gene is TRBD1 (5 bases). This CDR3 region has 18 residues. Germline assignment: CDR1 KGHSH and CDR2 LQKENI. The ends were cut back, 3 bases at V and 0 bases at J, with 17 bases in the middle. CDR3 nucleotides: TGTGCCAGCTCACCGCAATACCTTTGGACATCAACTAATGAAAAACTGTTTTTT. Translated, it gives CASSPQYLWTSTNEKLFF.

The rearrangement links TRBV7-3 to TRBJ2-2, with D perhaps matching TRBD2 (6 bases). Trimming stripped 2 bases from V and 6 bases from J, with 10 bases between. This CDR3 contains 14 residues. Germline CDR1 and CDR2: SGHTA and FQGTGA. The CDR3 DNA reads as TGTGCCAGCAGCTTAGGAGGGGAATCCGGGGAGCTGTTTTTT. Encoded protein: CASSLGGESGELFF.

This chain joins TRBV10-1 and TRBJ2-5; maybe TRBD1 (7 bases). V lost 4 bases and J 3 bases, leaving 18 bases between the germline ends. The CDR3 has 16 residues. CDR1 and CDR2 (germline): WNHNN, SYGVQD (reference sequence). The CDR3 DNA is TGCGCCAGCAGTGTGCGGGACAGTCTAAGAGAAGAGACCCAGTACTTC. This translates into CASSVRDSLREETQYF.

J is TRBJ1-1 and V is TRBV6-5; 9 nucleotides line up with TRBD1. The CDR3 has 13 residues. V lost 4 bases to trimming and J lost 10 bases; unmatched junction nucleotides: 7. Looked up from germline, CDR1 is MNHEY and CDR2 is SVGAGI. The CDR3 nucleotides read TGTGCCAGCAGTTCCGGGACAGGGAGTGCAGCTTTCTTT. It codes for CASSSGTGSAAFF.

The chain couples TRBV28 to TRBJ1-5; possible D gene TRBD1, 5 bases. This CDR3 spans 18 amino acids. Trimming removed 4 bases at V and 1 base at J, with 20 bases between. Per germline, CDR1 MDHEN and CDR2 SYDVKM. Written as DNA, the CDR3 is TGTGCCAGCAGTTCGACCCTTGGGGGGGAGGGAAGCAATCAGCCCCAGCATTTT. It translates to CASSSTLGGEGSNQPQHF. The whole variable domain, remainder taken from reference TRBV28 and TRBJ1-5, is DVKVTQSSRYLVKRTGEKVFLECVQDMDHENMFWYRQDPGLGLRLIYFSYDVKMKEKGDIPEGYSVSREKKERFSLILESASTNQTSMYLCASSSTLGGEGSNQPQHFGDGTRLSIL.

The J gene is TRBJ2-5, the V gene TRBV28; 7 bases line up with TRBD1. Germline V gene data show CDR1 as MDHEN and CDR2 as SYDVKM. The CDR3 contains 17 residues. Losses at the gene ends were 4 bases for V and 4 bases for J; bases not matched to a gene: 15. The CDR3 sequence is CASSSNWTGRRAETQYF. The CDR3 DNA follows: TGTGCCAGCAGTTCTAACTGGACAGGTCGGAGAGCAGAGACCCAGTACTTC.

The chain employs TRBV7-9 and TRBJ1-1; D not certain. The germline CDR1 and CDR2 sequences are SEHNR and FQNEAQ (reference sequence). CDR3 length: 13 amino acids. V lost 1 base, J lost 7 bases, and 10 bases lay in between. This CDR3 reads CASSLGFRDEAFF. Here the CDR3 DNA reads TGTGCCAGCAGCTTAGGTTTTCGGGATGAAGCTTTCTTT.

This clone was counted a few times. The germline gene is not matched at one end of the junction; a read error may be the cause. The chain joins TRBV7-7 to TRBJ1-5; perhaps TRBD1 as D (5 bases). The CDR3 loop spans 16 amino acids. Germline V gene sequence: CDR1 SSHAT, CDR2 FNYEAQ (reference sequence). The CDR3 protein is CASSLVTRDYNQPQHF. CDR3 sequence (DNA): TGTGCTAGCAGCTTGGTAACCAGGGACTACAATCAGCCCCAGCATTTT.

CDR3 residues: CASSSDRGNPPYGYTF. CDR3 in DNA: TGTGCCAGCAGTTCAGACAGGGGGAACCCCCCTTATGGCTACACCTTC. This chain uses TRBV27 with TRBJ1-2, with TRBD1 matching over 9 bases. The V gene's germline CDR1 is MNHEY and CDR2 SMNVEV (reference sequence). This CDR3 region has 16 residues. Germline trimming cut 4 bases from V and 5 bases from J; bases unmatched to any gene: 11.

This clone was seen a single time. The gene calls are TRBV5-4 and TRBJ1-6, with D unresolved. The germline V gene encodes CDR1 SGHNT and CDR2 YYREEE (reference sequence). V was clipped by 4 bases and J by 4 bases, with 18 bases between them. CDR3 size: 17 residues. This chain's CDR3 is CASSPTYPGSYNSPLHF. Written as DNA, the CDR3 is TGTGCCAGCAGCCCGACTTATCCGGGTTCTTATAATTCACCCCTCCACTTT.